The 13 T cell receptor beta chains in this list originate from one sample, sequenced in a study of cytomegalovirus exposure and HLA in healthy donors. With 60 Vbeta and 13 Jbeta primers, the PCR was carried out. Profiled with immunoSEQ multiplex PCR; TCRdb holds only in-frame clones, not every one. This table holds about 120,000 clones, approximately 78% found once. Sequencing input: PBMCs. The receptors here all came from a man aged 35-49 years in good health and CMV-seronegative.

The chain carries TRBV11-1 and TRBJ2-7; TRBD2 matches at 11 bases. The CDR3 is 15 amino acids. J lost 6 bases, V lost 3 bases, and 7 bases had no gene match. Germline loops: CDR1 SGHAT, CDR2 FQDESV (reference sequence). The CDR3 loop reads CASSLVGLAEGEQYF. The CDR3 DNA follows: TGTGCCAGCAGCTTGGTGGGACTAGCGGAGGGCGAGCAGTACTTC. Filled out from reference TRBV11-1 and TRBJ2-7, the complete variable domain reads EAEVAQSPRYKITEKSQAVAFWCDPISGHATLYWYRQILGQGPELLVQFQDESVVDDSQLPKDRFSAERLKGVDSTLKIQPAELGDSAMYLCASSLVGLAEGEQYFGPGTRLTVT.

This chain connects TRBV5-1 to TRBJ2-2, with D possibly matching TRBD2 (6 bases). The CDR3 runs to 15 residues. V was clipped by 4 bases and J by 6 bases, with 16 bases between them. Germline loops: CDR1 SGHRS, CDR2 YFSETQ. Written as DNA, the CDR3 is TGCGCCAGCAGCGTTAGTCTCCCGGGGGCCGGGGAGCTGTTTTTT. It encodes CASSVSLPGAGELFF.

The gene calls are TRBV7-2 and TRBJ2-1; 8 bases are a match to TRBD1. Germline V gives CDR1 SGHTA, CDR2 FQGNSA. After removal of 2 bases from V and 8 bases from J, the junction contained 11 bases not matched to a gene. The CDR3 covers 16 residues. The CDR3 loop reads CASSLQQRTGPHEQFF. DNA for the CDR3: TGTGCCAGCAGCTTACAACAGCGGACAGGGCCCCATGAGCAGTTCTTC.

V usage is TRBV19 and J usage is TRBJ2-5; tentative D call: TRBD2 (6 bases). Trimming removed 4 bases from V and 2 bases from J, with 8 bases in between. CDR3 length equals 13 residues. Germline V lookup: CDR1 LNHDA, CDR2 SQIVND (reference sequence). The CDR3 region has the DNA TGTGCCAGTAGTACGGGAGTGCAAGAGACCCAGTACTTC. This codes for CASSTGVQETQYF.

The CDR3: CASSYGAGTDTQYF. CDR3 DNA: TGTGCCAGCAGTTACGGGGCGGGGACAGATACGCAGTATTTT. This rearrangement joins TRBV6-6 to TRBJ2-3; maybe TRBD2 (6 bases). CDR3 length: 14 residues. CDR1 is MNHNY and CDR2 is SVGAGI in the germline V gene (reference sequence). V was shortened by 2 bases and J by 3 bases, with 9 bases between the two germline ends.

This clone appeared a few times. This chain links TRBV11-2 with TRBJ2-7, with 7 bases matching TRBD2. Germline V CDR1 and CDR2: SGHAT, FQNNGV. The CDR3 has 15 amino acids. With 5 bases clipped from V and 3 bases from J, the junction kept 10 bases outside the gene matches. The DNA of the CDR3 is TGTGCCAGCAGCCCAAGGCGACTAGCAGGCTACGAGCAGTACTTC. This codes for CASSPRRLAGYEQYF.

The chain combines TRBV6-6 with TRBJ2-7; D unclear. Per germline, CDR1 MNHNY and CDR2 SVGAGI (reference sequence). The CDR3 runs 11 residues. Trimming shortened V by 2 bases and J by 7 bases, and 6 bases separated the two germline ends. The CDR3 region has the DNA TGTGCCAGCAGTTACGAGCGTGAGCAGTACTTC. The encoded protein is CASSYEREQYF.

This chain links TRBV5-8 with TRBJ1-2; D call uncertain. Germline V gives CDR1 SGHTS, CDR2 YDEGEE. V gave up 4 bases and J gave up 4 bases, with 14 bases separating them. This CDR3 has 14 residues. CDR3 nucleotides: TGTGCCAGCAGCCCCGATTCTGCGCGCTATGGCTACACCTTC. Amino acids: CASSPDSARYGYTF. Based on the CDR3 plus reference TRBV5-8 and TRBJ1-2, the full variable domain is EAGVTQSPTHLIKTRGQQATLRCSPISGHTSVYWYQQALGLGLQFLLWYDEGEERNRGNFPPRFSGRQFPNYSSELNVNALELEDSALYLCASSPDSARYGYTFGSGTRLTVV.

This chain joins TRBV11-2 and TRBJ2-7, with a weak D call TRBD1 (6 bases). The germline V and J ends were trimmed by 1 base and 2 bases, with 12 bases remaining between them. CDR3 size: 15 residues. The germline V gene has CDR1 SGHAT and CDR2 FQNNGV. The CDR3 region has the DNA TGTGCCAGCAGCTTAGCCCTGGACAGCCCCTACGAGCAGTACTTC. Protein: CASSLALDSPYEQYF.

This clone appeared a single time. The chain combines TRBV9 with TRBJ2-1; possibly TRBD2 for D (6 bases). Germline CDR1 is SGDLS and CDR2 is YYNGEE. The V gene lost 4 bases and the J gene lost 2 bases, with 10 bases spanning the gap. The length of the CDR3 is 14 residues. This chain's CDR3 is CASSLGGTYNEQFF. CDR3 DNA sequence: TGTGCCAGCAGCCTGGGGGGTACCTACAATGAGCAGTTCTTC.

This clone was seen only once. The chain combines TRBV6-5 with TRBJ2-7; 7 nucleotides align to TRBD2. The CDR3 is 13 amino acids. CDR1 and CDR2 (germline): MNHEY, SVGAGI. Germline trimming cut 6 bases from V and 3 bases from J; bases unmatched to any gene: 5. DNA of the CDR3: TGTGCCAGCAGGCCCGCGGGAGTCTACGAGCAGTACTTC. Amino acids: CASRPAGVYEQYF.

Note on this clone: At one boundary the junction diverges from the germline segment, which might be a read error. The chain uses TRBV5-1 and TRBJ2-6; 7 bases fit TRBD1. Germline V gene sequence: CDR1 SGHRS, CDR2 YFSETQ. This CDR3 has 15 residues. CDR3 loop: CASSTGASGANGLTF. The CDR3 DNA is TGCGCCAGCAGCACAGGGGCCTCTGGGGCCAACGGCCTGACTTTC. The entire variable domain, with the rest obtained from reference TRBV5-1 and TRBJ2-6, is as follows: KAGVTQTPRYLIKTRGQQVTLSCSPISGHRSVSWYQQTPGQGLQFLFEYFSETQRNKGNFPGRFSGRQFSNSRSEMNVSTLELGDSALYLCASSTGASGANGLTFGAGSRLTVL.

The chain has TRBV7-2 and TRBJ2-7; D call uncertain. The CDR3 has 13 residues. V was cut by 2 bases and J by 1 base, with 6 bases left in between. Germline V gives CDR1 SGHTA, CDR2 FQGNSA. CDR3: CASSLQESYEQYF. CDR3 coding DNA: TGTGCCAGCAGCTTACAGGAATCCTACGAGCAGTACTTC.